These 3 T cell receptor beta chains were all obtained from the same sample, sequenced in a study of blood T cell repertoires in COVID-19 (dated by TCRdb to the early 2020s). Library method: the immunoSEQ multiplex PCR assay. TCRdb took this table from immuneACCESS and kept in-frame rearrangements with V and J called. Such tables lack part of the clones; where checked against another copy, unresolved V genes explain under half of the gap, and the rest is unexplained. Within this sample are more than 100,000 clones, with about 79% of them counted one time only. The ten biggest clones cover 3% to 4.5% of the sample. The sequenced sample consisted of peripheral blood. The receptors were gathered from a woman over 75 with acute or convalescent COVID-19.

The chain couples TRBV28 to TRBJ1-3, with a weak D call TRBD1 (6 bases). The CDR3 runs to 13 residues. Trimming stripped 8 bases from V and 8 bases from J, with 16 bases between. Germline CDR1 MDHEN, CDR2 SYDVKM. The CDR3 sequence: CASQRGGADTIYF. The CDR3 nucleotides are TGTGCCAGCCAACGAGGGGGGGCAGACACCATATATTTT.

The chain is built from TRBV2 and TRBJ2-1, with 8 bases lining up with TRBD2. Germline CDR1 is SNHLY and CDR2 is FYNNEI. There are 15 residues in the CDR3. The ends lost 8 bases at V and 5 bases at J; junction bases unmatched: 11. The CDR3 nucleotides read TGTGCCAGCGCTCTCTTCCGGGGGGGTAACAATGAGCAGTTCTTC. It yields the protein CASALFRGGNNEQFF.

The genes are TRBV10-3 and TRBJ1-3; no clear D gene. This CDR3 has 15 residues. CDR1 is ENHRY and CDR2 is SYGVKD in the germline V gene. Deletions cut 3 bases from V and 0 bases from J, with 9 bases between. CDR3 sequence reads: CAISDGPRSGNTIYF. The DNA of the CDR3 is TGTGCCATCAGTGATGGGCCCCGCTCTGGAAACACCATATATTTT.